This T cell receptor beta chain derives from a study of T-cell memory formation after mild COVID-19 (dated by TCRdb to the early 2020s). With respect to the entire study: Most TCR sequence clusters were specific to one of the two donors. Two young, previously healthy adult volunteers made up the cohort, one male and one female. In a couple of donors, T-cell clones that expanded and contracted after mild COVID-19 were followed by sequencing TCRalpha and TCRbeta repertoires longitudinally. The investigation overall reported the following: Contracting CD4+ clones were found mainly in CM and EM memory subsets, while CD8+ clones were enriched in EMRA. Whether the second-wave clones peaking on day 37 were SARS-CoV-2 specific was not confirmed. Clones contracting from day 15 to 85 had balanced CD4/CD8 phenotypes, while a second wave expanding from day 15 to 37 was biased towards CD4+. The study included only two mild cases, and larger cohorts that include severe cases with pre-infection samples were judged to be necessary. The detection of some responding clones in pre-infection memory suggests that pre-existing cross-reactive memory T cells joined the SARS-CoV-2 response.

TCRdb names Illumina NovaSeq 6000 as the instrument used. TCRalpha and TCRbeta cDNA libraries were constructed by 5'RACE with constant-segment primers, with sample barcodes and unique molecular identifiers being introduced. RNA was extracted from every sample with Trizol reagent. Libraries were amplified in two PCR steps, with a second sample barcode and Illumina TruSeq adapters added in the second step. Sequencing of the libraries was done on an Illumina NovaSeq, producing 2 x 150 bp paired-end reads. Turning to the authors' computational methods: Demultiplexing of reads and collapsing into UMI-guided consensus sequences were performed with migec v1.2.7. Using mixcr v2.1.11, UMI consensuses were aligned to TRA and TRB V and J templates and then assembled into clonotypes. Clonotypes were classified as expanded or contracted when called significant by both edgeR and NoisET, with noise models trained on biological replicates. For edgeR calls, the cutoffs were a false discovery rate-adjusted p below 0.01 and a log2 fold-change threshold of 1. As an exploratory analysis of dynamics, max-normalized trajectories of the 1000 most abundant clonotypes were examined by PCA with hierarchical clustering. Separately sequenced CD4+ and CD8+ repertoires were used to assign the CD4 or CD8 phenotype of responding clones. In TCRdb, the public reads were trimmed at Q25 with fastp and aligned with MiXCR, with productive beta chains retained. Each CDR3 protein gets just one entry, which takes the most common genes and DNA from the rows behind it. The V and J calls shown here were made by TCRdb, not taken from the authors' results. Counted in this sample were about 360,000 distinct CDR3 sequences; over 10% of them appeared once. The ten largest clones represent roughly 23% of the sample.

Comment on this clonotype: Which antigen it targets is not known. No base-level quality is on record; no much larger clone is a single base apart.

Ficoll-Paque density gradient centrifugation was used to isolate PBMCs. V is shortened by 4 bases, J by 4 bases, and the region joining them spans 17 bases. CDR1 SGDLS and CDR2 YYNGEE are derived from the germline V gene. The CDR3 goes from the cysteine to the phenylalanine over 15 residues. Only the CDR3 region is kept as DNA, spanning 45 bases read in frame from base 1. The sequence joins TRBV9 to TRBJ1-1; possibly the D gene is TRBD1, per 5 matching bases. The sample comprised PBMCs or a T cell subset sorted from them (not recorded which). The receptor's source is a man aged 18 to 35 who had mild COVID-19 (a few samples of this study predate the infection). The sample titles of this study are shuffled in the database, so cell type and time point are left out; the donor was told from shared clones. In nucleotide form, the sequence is TGTGCCAGCAGCCCAGCCCGCCAGGGCGGCACTGAAGCTTTCTTT. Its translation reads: CASSPARQGGTEAFF.